Listed below are T cell receptor beta chains from one sample, sequenced in a study of identical twins. In TCRdb, the 5' RACE reads were re-called with MiXCR into one record per CDR3 protein. The sample records hundreds of thousands of distinct CDR3 sequences, 21% being singletons. These records were also assigned to another study, of T cells expressing NK-cell markers.

Sequencing was done on a sample of PBMCs. These receptors were collected from a woman aged 18-29 years in good health. Each CDR3 is given with its conserved first and last residue. The order of the fields is D gene, V gene, clone size, J gene, CDR3 DNA, CDR3 protein. The D gene is left open where the match is weak. A clone size is listed for some rows: how often the clone was seen (once, few, many), or a class if it is expanded.

>NA|TRBV9|many|TRBJ2-7
TGTGCCAGCAGCGTAGAGGGGGGGGCCTACGAGCAGTACTTC
CASSVEGGAYEQYF
>TRBD2|TRBV20-1|NA|TRBJ2-1
TGCAGTGCTCCGGGGGATCTAGCGGGAGGGCAATACAATGAGCAGTTCTTC
CSAPGDLAGGQYNEQFF
>TRBD2|TRBV20-1|NA|TRBJ2-1
TGCAGTGTCCCAGGACTAGCGGGAGTGTTGAATGAGCAGTTCTTC
CSVPGLAGVLNEQFF
>NA|TRBV9|NA|TRBJ2-3
TGTGCCAGCAGCATTCATCGGTTGGCAGATACGCAGTATTTT
CASSIHRLADTQYF
>TRBD2|TRBV20-1|few|TRBJ2-1
TGCAGTGCTAGAGGTCCTAGCGGATCCTTATACAATGAGCAGTTCTTC
CSARGPSGSLYNEQFF
>NA|TRBV3-1|NA|TRBJ2-1
TGTGCCAGCAGCCAATATCTAGATTCCTACAATGAGCAGTTCTTC
CASSQYLDSYNEQFF
>NA|TRBV7-9|NA|TRBJ2-2
TGTGCCAGCAGCTTGGACAGCCGAAGCACCGGGGAGCTGTTTTTT
CASSLDSRSTGELFF
>NA|TRBV20-1|few|TRBJ2-3
TGCAGTGCTGGGGGGGCGGGACGGAACACAGATACGCAGTATTTT
CSAGGAGRNTDTQYF
>TRBD1|TRBV12-3/TRBV12-4|NA|TRBJ2-5
TGTGCCAGCAGTCGGGACAGGTTGGAGACCCAGTACTTC
CASSRDRLETQYF
>TRBD2|TRBV9|NA|TRBJ2-3
TGTGCCAGCAGCCCGCACCATAGCGGGAGGGCCCCGGATACGCAGTATTTT
CASSPHHSGRAPDTQYF
>NA|TRBV12-3/TRBV12-4|NA|TRBJ2-2
TGTGCCAGCAGTTTACTAGGCGGGCGGGGAGGGGAGCTGTTTTTT
CASSLLGGRGGELFF
>TRBD2|TRBV20-1|many|TRBJ2-3
TGCAGTGTGGGGGGGTACACAGATACGCAGTATTTT
CSVGGYTDTQYF
>NA|TRBV12-3/TRBV12-4|NA|TRBJ2-7
TGTGCCAGCAGCCCCGAGGGGGGAGTCGGCTACGAGCAGTACTTC
CASSPEGGVGYEQYF
>NA|TRBV12-3/TRBV12-4|many|TRBJ2-7
TGTGCCAGCAGTAGTCAGGGGCGCGAGCAGTACTTC
CASSSQGREQYF
>TRBD1|TRBV20-1|few|TRBJ1-1
TGCAGTGCTAGAGTAGCAGGGGGAGGTACTGAAGCTTTCTTT
CSARVAGGGTEAFF
>NA|TRBV6-1|NA|TRBJ1-1
TGTGCCATCAAACCGGGACCTATGAACACTGAAGCTTTCTTT
CAIKPGPMNTEAFF
>NA|TRBV20-1|NA|TRBJ2-6
TGCAGTGCCCCCTTGGGGGTGTCTGGGGCCAACGTCCTGACTTTC
CSAPLGVSGANVLTF
>NA|TRBV27|NA|TRBJ2-7
TGTGCCAGCAGTTTGGCAGGGAGAGTCTACGAGCAGTACTTC
CASSLAGRVYEQYF
>NA|TRBV5-1|NA|TRBJ2-1
TGCGCCAGCAGCTTGGAGCGGGCACTCTACAATGAGCAGTTCTTC
CASSLERALYNEQFF
>NA|TRBV7-2|NA|TRBJ2-5
TGTGCCAGCACCCAAAGGGAGACCCAGTACTTC
CASTQRETQYF
>NA|TRBV29-1|few|TRBJ2-7
TGCAGCGTTGAAGAGGCCGCCGGGCAGTACTTC
CSVEEAAGQYF
>NA|TRBV4-3|few|TRBJ2-4
TGCGCCAGCAGCCAAGATGGCCGGAAAAACATTCAGTACTTC
CASSQDGRKNIQYF
>TRBD2|TRBV5-1|NA|TRBJ2-3
TGCGCCAGCAGCTTGGTTTTGCGGGGGGGCACAGATACGCAGTATTTT
CASSLVLRGGTDTQYF
>NA|TRBV7-2|NA|TRBJ2-1
TGTGCCAGCAGCTTAGCTCGGGACCCTAATGAGCAGTTCTTC
CASSLARDPNEQFF
>TRBD2|TRBV20-1|few|TRBJ2-1
TGCAGTGCTGCCGGGACTAGCGGGTCCTACAATGAGCAGTTCTTC
CSAAGTSGSYNEQFF
>NA|TRBV10-3|NA|TRBJ2-3
TGTGCCACATCTCGGACAGATACGCAGTATTTT
CATSRTDTQYF
>TRBD2|TRBV20-1|NA|TRBJ2-2
TGCAGTGCTAGGGTCGTCGGGAGGCCACCCGGGGAGCTGTTTTTT
CSARVVGRPPGELFF
>NA|TRBV9|NA|TRBJ2-1
TGTGCCAGCAGCGAAAGTCTAACATCCTACAATGAGCAGTTCTTC
CASSESLTSYNEQFF
>NA|TRBV10-3|many|TRBJ2-3
TGTGCCATCAGTCTTGGCAGGGGCTACACAGATACGCAGTATTTT
CAISLGRGYTDTQYF
>TRBD1|TRBV10-3|NA|TRBJ1-1
TGTGCCATCAGCACAGGGGGCGAAGCTTTCTTT
CAISTGGEAFF
>NA|TRBV5-1|few|TRBJ2-2
TGCGCCAGCGGCCACTCGTTGACCGGGGAGCTGTTTTTT
CASGHSLTGELFF
>TRBD1|TRBV6-5|NA|TRBJ1-6
TGTGCCAGCAGTTACTGGACAGGCGATAATTCACCCCTCCACTTT
CASSYWTGDNSPLHF
>NA|TRBV20-1|NA|TRBJ1-2
TGCAGTGCTAGGGCGGGGGCAGGGGACTATGGCTACACCTTC
CSARAGAGDYGYTF
>TRBD2|TRBV20-1|NA|TRBJ2-3
TGCAGTGCTAGAAACAGGGGTCTAGCGGGGGGACGAGATACGCAGTATTTT
CSARNRGLAGGRDTQYF
>NA|TRBV6-1|NA|TRBJ2-7
TGTGCCAGCAGCGAGAATGATAGAGCAGGGGTCTACGAGCAGTACTTC
CASSENDRAGVYEQYF
>NA|TRBV20-1|NA|TRBJ2-3
TGCAGTGCTAGAGATGGCCTATCCACAGATACGCAGTATTTT
CSARDGLSTDTQYF
>NA|TRBV5-1|few|TRBJ1-1
TGCGCCAGCAGCCTCGTGGCAGGAGACACTGAAGCTTTCTTT
CASSLVAGDTEAFF
>NA|TRBV4-3|few|TRBJ2-7
TGCGCCAGCAGCCACCAAGCCGGGACGGACGTAGGCGAGCAGTACTTC
CASSHQAGTDVGEQYF
>TRBD1|TRBV20-1|many|TRBJ2-7
TGCAGTGCTAGACAAGGACAGGGAATATACGAGCAGTACTTC
CSARQGQGIYEQYF
>NA|TRBV6-1|few|TRBJ2-1
TGTGCCAGCAGTAGTGTCCTAGACTACAATGAGCAGTTCTTC
CASSSVLDYNEQFF
>TRBD1|TRBV12-3/TRBV12-4|few|TRBJ2-7
TGTGCCAGCAGTTCCAGGGGGAACTCCTACGAGCAGTACTTC
CASSSRGNSYEQYF